A selection of T cell receptor beta chains follows, all from one sample in a study of CD8 T cells in Susac syndrome. TCRdb ran MiXCR on the immunoSEQ multiplex PCR reads and lists one entry per CDR3 protein. The sample contains under 250,000 distinct CDR3 sequences, 94% of which appear only once. The sample was CD4+ T cells from PBMCs. All receptors derive from a human donor with Susac syndrome. Each CDR3 is given with its conserved first and last residue. Fields, in order: J gene, D gene, clone size, V gene, CDR3 protein, CDR3 DNA. A D gene is named only where the DNA matches it firmly. Clone size appears in some rows only: once, few, many, or a class for an expanded clone.

TRBJ2-2 | TRBD1 | - | TRBV29-1 | CSVKTGGPGGTGELFF | TGCAGCGTTAAGACAGGGGGCCCTGGGGGCACCGGGGAGCTGTTTTTT
TRBJ2-2 | - | - | TRBV5-1 | CASSFIRGLGTGELFF | TGCGCCAGCAGCTTCATTCGGGGGCTCGGCACCGGGGAGCTGTTTTTT
TRBJ1-2 | - | once | TRBV12-3/TRBV12-4 | CASTPGQPLYGYTF | TGTGCCAGCACCCCGGGCCAGCCTCTTTATGGCTACACCTTC
TRBJ2-5 | - | - | TRBV29-1 | CSVQLQETQYF | TGCAGCGTTCAGTTACAAGAGACCCAGTACTTC
TRBJ1-2 | - | - | TRBV20-1 | CSARVDIGYGYTF | TGCAGTGCTAGAGTGGACATCGGCTATGGCTACACCTTC
TRBJ2-5 | TRBD2 | - | TRBV12-3/TRBV12-4 | CASSEGTSGKETQYF | TGTGCCAGCAGTGAGGGGACTAGCGGGAAAGAGACCCAGTACTTC
TRBJ1-2 | - | - | TRBV5-1 | CASSLAAGAYGYTF | TGCGCCAGCAGCTTGGCGGCAGGGGCCTATGGCTACACCTTC
TRBJ2-1 | TRBD1 | - | TRBV5-1 | CASSSSGGEDEQFF | TGCGCCAGCAGCTCGTCAGGGGGCGAGGATGAGCAGTTCTTC
TRBJ2-1 | - | - | TRBV15 | CATSRAREQFF | TGTGCCACCAGCAGAGCGCGTGAGCAGTTCTTC
TRBJ1-4 | - | - | TRBV29-1 | CSVADGTLTNEKLFF | TGCAGCGTTGCCGATGGGACACTAACTAATGAAAAACTGTTTTTT
TRBJ1-1 | TRBD1 | - | TRBV20-1 | CSAQTGWNTEAFF | TGCAGTGCTCAGACAGGGTGGAACACTGAAGCTTTCTTT
TRBJ1-3 | - | - | TRBV7-2 | CASSFGGSGNTIYF | TGTGCCAGCAGCTTTGGGGGTTCGGGAAACACCATATATTTT
TRBJ2-2 | - | - | TRBV10-3 | CAISEVVGGPDTGELFF | TGTGCCATCAGTGAGGTGGTGGGGGGGCCCGACACCGGGGAGCTGTTTTTT
TRBJ1-3 | - | - | TRBV27 | CASSLSGPGNTIYF | TGTGCCAGCAGTTTATCAGGGCCTGGAAACACCATATATTTT
TRBJ1-5 | - | - | TRBV4-1 | CASSKTGFNQPQHF | TGCGCCAGTTCGAAAACAGGGTTCAATCAGCCCCAGCATTTT
TRBJ2-2 | - | once | TRBV3-1 | CASSHTQLNTGELFF | TGTGCCAGCAGCCATACGCAGCTGAACACCGGGGAGCTGTTTTTT
TRBJ2-1 | - | few | TRBV12-3/TRBV12-4 | CASSLPSDNEQFF | TGTGCCAGCAGTTTGCCTTCCGACAATGAGCAGTTCTTC
TRBJ1-5 | - | - | TRBV12-3/TRBV12-4 | CASTGGGGNQPQHF | TGTGCCAGCACCGGGGGCGGCGGCAATCAGCCCCAGCATTTT
TRBJ1-3 | - | - | TRBV6-2/TRBV6-3 | CASSYAGKIGNTIYF | TGTGCCAGCAGTTACGCGGGGAAAATTGGAAACACCATATATTTT
TRBJ2-7 | TRBD1 | - | TRBV7-2 | CASSSGTGGSEQYF | TGTGCCAGCAGCTCCGGGACAGGGGGCTCCGAGCAGTACTTC
TRBJ2-3 | - | - | TRBV5-1 | CASSPDWGSDTQYF | TGCGCCAGCAGCCCCGATTGGGGCTCAGATACGCAGTATTTT
TRBJ2-2 | TRBD1 | - | TRBV6-5 | CASRSGTGLTGELFF | TGTGCCAGCAGGTCCGGGACAGGGCTCACCGGGGAGCTGTTTTTT
TRBJ2-7 | TRBD1 | - | TRBV20-1 | CSARETGIYEQYF | TGCAGTGCTAGAGAGACAGGGATCTACGAGCAGTACTTC
TRBJ1-6 | - | - | TRBV27 | CASSPGTSNNSPLHF | TGTGCCAGCAGTCCAGGGACCTCGAATAATTCACCCCTCCACTTT
TRBJ1-1 | - | - | TRBV29-1 | CSATEVGAEAFF | TGCAGTGCCACAGAGGTGGGAGCTGAAGCTTTCTTT
TRBJ1-1 | - | once | TRBV4-1 | CASSQGFLRPSSEAFF | TGCGCCAGCAGCCAAGGATTTTTGCGTCCGAGTTCTGAAGCTTTCTTT
TRBJ1-6 | - | - | TRBV20-1 | CSARDRPDSPLHF | TGCAGTGCTAGAGATCGGCCCGATTCACCCCTCCACTTT
TRBJ2-3 | TRBD2 | - | TRBV12-5 | CASGGSGGSDTQYF | TGTGCTAGTGGTGGGAGCGGGGGCAGCGATACGCAGTATTTT
TRBJ1-2 | - | once | TRBV4-1 | CASSQVGFLNYGYTF | TGCGCCAGCAGCCAAGTTGGGTTTTTGAACTATGGCTACACCTTC
TRBJ2-7 | - | - | TRBV3-1 | CASSQDPSHVSGHEQYF | TGTGCCAGCAGCCAAGATCCTTCTCACGTTTCAGGACACGAGCAGTACTTC
TRBJ2-7 | TRBD1 | - | TRBV12-3/TRBV12-4 | CATNGKGAMDEQYF | TGTGCCACCAACGGGAAGGGGGCGATGGACGAGCAGTACTTC
TRBJ1-2 | - | - | TRBV25-1 | CASSEVWLDGYTF | TGTGCCAGCAGTGAGGTGTGGCTGGATGGCTACACCTTC
TRBJ2-4 | - | - | TRBV6-2/TRBV6-3 | CASKGLRGKNIQYF | TGTGCCAGCAAGGGGCTACGGGGCAAAAACATTCAGTACTTC
TRBJ1-2 | - | - | TRBV29-1 | CSVLRDNYGYTF | TGCAGCGTCCTCAGGGATAACTATGGCTACACCTTC
TRBJ2-1 | - | - | TRBV5-1 | CASSFEATLSYNEQFF | TGCGCCAGCAGCTTTGAGGCTACCCTCTCCTACAATGAGCAGTTCTTC
TRBJ1-1 | - | - | TRBV5-1 | CASSQQGSESTEAFF | TGCGCCAGCAGCCAGCAGGGGTCTGAAAGCACTGAAGCTTTCTTT
TRBJ2-1 | TRBD1 | - | TRBV30 | CAWSYGTVNNEQFF | TGTGCCTGGAGTTACGGGACAGTCAACAATGAGCAGTTCTTC
TRBJ1-2 | - | - | TRBV2 | CASSEESWGFGYTF | TGTGCCAGCAGTGAAGAGTCCTGGGGTTTTGGCTACACCTTC
TRBJ2-5 | - | - | TRBV9 | CASSPRAGGSQETQYF | TGTGCCAGCAGCCCCCGGGCAGGAGGATCACAAGAGACCCAGTACTTC
TRBJ1-5 | - | - | TRBV28 | CASSFNSNQPQHF | TGTGCCAGCAGTTTTAATAGCAATCAGCCCCAGCATTTT
TRBJ2-2 | - | - | TRBV5-1 | CASSLAPAGGTGELFF | TGCGCCAGCAGCTTGGCCCCGGCAGGAGGGACCGGGGAGCTGTTTTTT
TRBJ2-5 | - | - | TRBV20-1 | CSASAGGETQYF | TGCAGTGCTTCGGCAGGGGGGGAGACCCAGTACTTC
TRBJ2-7 | - | - | TRBV5-1 | CASSLVGDSYEQYF | TGCGCCAGCAGCTTGGTAGGGGACTCCTACGAGCAGTACTTC
TRBJ2-1 | TRBD2 | - | TRBV5-1 | CASSLGTSGGSSSYNEQFF | TGCGCCAGCAGCTTGGGGACTAGCGGGGGGTCGAGCTCCTACAATGAGCAGTTCTTC
TRBJ2-7 | - | - | TRBV29-1 | CSVPTDRAYAQYF | TGCAGCGTGCCGACAGACCGCGCCTACGCGCAGTACTTC
TRBJ1-1 | - | - | TRBV12-3/TRBV12-4 | CASSLHSFMNTEAFF | TGTGCCAGCAGTTTACACAGTTTCATGAACACTGAAGCTTTCTTT
TRBJ2-1 | - | - | TRBV20-1 | CSAPSYNEQFF | TGCAGTGCCCCCTCCTACAATGAGCAGTTCTTC
TRBJ2-2 | - | - | TRBV29-1 | CSVGPRAGELFF | TGCAGCGTAGGGCCCAGGGCCGGGGAGCTGTTTTTT
TRBJ1-6 | TRBD1 | - | TRBV11-2 | CASSLLSQGVKNSPLHF | TGTGCCAGCAGCTTACTAAGTCAGGGGGTTAAGAATTCACCCCTCCACTTT